These T cell receptor beta chains were read from a single sample in a study of OX40 agonist ivuxolimab in advanced cancers. The method was immunoSEQ multiplex PCR; TCRdb's version includes in-frame clones alone and lacks a portion of them. The data contain 40,000 to 50,000 clones, 75% to 90% of them singletons. Sequencing was performed on CD4+ or CD8+ T cells sorted from blood, taken in a trial of the OX40 agonist ivuxolimab. The receptors here all came from an adult with an advanced solid tumor such as melanoma, head and neck, liver or kidney cancer. CDR3s include the opening cysteine and the closing phenylalanine or tryptophan. A D gene is named only where the DNA matches it firmly. For some rows the clone size is stated as once, few or many, or as a class when expanded; others skip it.

d_gene	abundance	j_gene	v_gene	CDR3nt	CDR3aa
NA	NA	TRBJ1-2	TRBV4-1	TGCGCCAGCAGCCAAGGCGGACAGACCGCCTATGGCTACACCTTC	CASSQGGQTAYGYTF
NA	once	TRBJ1-2	TRBV27	TGTGCCAGCAGTACGGCCGGGACCAGCTATGGCTACACCTTC	CASSTAGTSYGYTF
TRBD2	NA	TRBJ2-3	TRBV7-8	TGTGCCAGCAGCTTAATCGGTTATAGCGGGCCCACAGATACGCAGTATTTT	CASSLIGYSGPTDTQYF
NA	once	TRBJ1-2	TRBV27	TGTGCCAGCAGTTTATTTCCAGGGGTTCATGGCTACACCTTC	CASSLFPGVHGYTF
NA	once	TRBJ2-7	TRBV20-1	TGCAGTGCTAGAGATTACCTCGAGCAGTACTTC	CSARDYLEQYF
TRBD1	NA	TRBJ1-1	TRBV7-9	TGTGCCAGCACCCCAAGGACAGGGGCGTACGAAGCTTTCTTT	CASTPRTGAYEAFF
TRBD2	NA	TRBJ2-3	TRBV7-6	TGTGCCAGCAGCTTAGACACACTAGCGGCCAGCACAGATACGCAGTATTTT	CASSLDTLAASTDTQYF
TRBD2	NA	TRBJ2-1	TRBV5-5	TGTGCCAGCAGTCGTGGAGTAGCGGGAGTGGTTGAGCAGTTCTTC	CASSRGVAGVVEQFF
NA	once	TRBJ2-3	TRBV7-9	TGTGCCAGCAGCTCAGGGAGAAGCACAGATACGCAGTATTTT	CASSSGRSTDTQYF
NA	NA	TRBJ2-7	TRBV6-5	TGTGCCAGCAGTTACTCGGGACTCAGCTACGAGCAGTACTTC	CASSYSGLSYEQYF
NA	NA	TRBJ1-2	TRBV14	TGTGCCAGCAGCCAAGACCTAAACGGCCCGGGAGGCTACACCTTC	CASSQDLNGPGGYTF
NA	once	TRBJ2-1	TRBV9	TGTGCCAGCAGCGTATCGCAGCGTCACTCCTACAATGAGCAGTTCTTC	CASSVSQRHSYNEQFF
NA	NA	TRBJ1-6	TRBV9	TGTGCCAGCAGCGTAGAAGGGAAGAGTGTTGGGACTTCACCCCTCCACTTT	CASSVEGKSVGTSPLHF
NA	NA	TRBJ2-7	TRBV2	TGTGCCAGCAGTCGAACTGGAGACTACGAGCAGTACTTC	CASSRTGDYEQYF
NA	NA	TRBJ2-1	TRBV29-1	TGCAGCGCAGAAGGGGCGGCCAGATACAATGAGCAGTTCTTC	CSAEGAARYNEQFF
TRBD1	NA	TRBJ1-5	TRBV19	TGTGCCAGTAGTACACAGGGGGCGAGCAATCAGCCCCAGCATTTT	CASSTQGASNQPQHF
TRBD1	NA	TRBJ2-5	TRBV10-3	TGTGCCATCAGTGAGACAGGGGGTCGAGAGACCCAGTACTTC	CAISETGGRETQYF
NA	NA	TRBJ1-1	TRBV27	TGTGCCACCCTCACCCAGTCGGAAGCTTTCTTT	CATLTQSEAFF
NA	NA	TRBJ2-2	TRBV28	TGTGCCAGCAGTTTCCGGGGAGAGGACACCGGGGAGCTGTTTTTT	CASSFRGEDTGELFF
NA	NA	TRBJ1-1	TRBV13	TGTGCCAGCAGCGGAACGGACGAAATAATGAACACTGAAGCTTTCTTT	CASSGTDEIMNTEAFF
NA	NA	TRBJ2-3	TRBV13	TGTGCCAGCAGCTTAGGTTCTCCAGATACGCAGTATTTT	CASSLGSPDTQYF
NA	NA	TRBJ2-3	TRBV10-3	TGTGCCATCAGTGAAGGGTTCGGCACAGATACGCAGTATTTT	CAISEGFGTDTQYF
NA	NA	TRBJ2-7	TRBV15	TGTGCCACCAGCAGACAGGGTAAGAGCTACGAGCAGTACTTC	CATSRQGKSYEQYF
NA	NA	TRBJ1-2	TRBV7-9	TGTGCCAGCAGCTTAGAAGGCTACACCTTC	CASSLEGYTF
NA	NA	TRBJ2-1	TRBV4-1	TGCGCCAGCAGCCCCCCGGCGGCTAGCTTCTGTTTCTTC	CASSPPAASFCFF
NA	few	TRBJ1-1	TRBV4-2	TGTGCCAGCAGCCAAGGAGTAAACACTGAAGCTTTCTTT	CASSQGVNTEAFF